The rows below give T cell receptor beta chains drawn from one sample of a study of OX40 agonist ivuxolimab in advanced cancers. Method: immunoSEQ multiplex PCR; TCRdb's copy keeps in-frame clones and lacks some. The profile shows tens of thousands of clones, about 77% of them singletons. The material sequenced was CD4+ or CD8+ T cells sorted from blood, taken in a trial of the OX40 agonist ivuxolimab. The receptor set was obtained from an adult with an advanced solid tumor such as melanoma, head and neck, liver or kidney cancer. The CDR3 runs from the conserved cysteine through the conserved F or W. Each record gives: V gene, D gene, J gene, CDR3 protein. A D gene is named only where the DNA matches it firmly.

TRBV14	NA	TRBJ2-7	CASNFQGSYEQYF
TRBV4-3	NA	TRBJ2-2	CASSLQGGLAASANTGELFF
TRBV6-5	NA	TRBJ2-3	CASSYGGGRPTDTQYF
TRBV5-5	NA	TRBJ2-2	CASSFFPMTSFGELFF
TRBV9	TRBD2	TRBJ2-3	CASSVSGGHADTQYF
TRBV19	TRBD2	TRBJ2-1	CASSISGGGYNEQFF
TRBV10-3	TRBD2	TRBJ2-1	CANGLSTGGEQFF
TRBV7-2	NA	TRBJ2-7	CASSLEGGRSGEQYF
TRBV6-5	TRBD1	TRBJ1-2	CASSYQGAHIYGYTF
TRBV19	NA	TRBJ1-2	CASSLTESYGYTF
TRBV19	NA	TRBJ2-7	CASSIQGTYEQYF
TRBV10-1	NA	TRBJ2-2	CASRPIQDTGELFF
TRBV10-3	NA	TRBJ1-2	CAISDEFRLDGYTF
TRBV18	NA	TRBJ2-3	CASSPPNSLFTDTQYF
TRBV11-2	NA	TRBJ2-2	CASSSGSPGELFF
TRBV4-3	TRBD1	TRBJ1-2	CASSQIGQELSYGYTF
TRBV18	TRBD2	TRBJ2-1	CASSPRPAGEYNEQFF
TRBV6-5	NA	TRBJ2-7	CASSYGGSNVREQYF
TRBV6-1	TRBD2	TRBJ2-1	CATKAGGPSYNEQFF
TRBV7-2	NA	TRBJ2-5	CASSLGGKTAGETQYF